A single sample gave rise to the 22 T cell receptor beta chains below, sequenced in a study of blood T cell repertoires in COVID-19. This table comes from immunoSEQ multiplex PCR, and its TCRdb copy is limited to in-frame clones, with some not included. The sample yields about 75,000 clones, 90% seen once. The source material was peripheral blood. The source is a human donor in a cohort sampled during active COVID-19.

The V and J genes are TRBV5-1 and TRBJ2-7; 9 bases are a match to TRBD1. The length of the CDR3 is 14 residues. Germline assignment: CDR1 SGHRS and CDR2 YFSETQ. J lost 4 bases, V lost 3 bases, and 5 bases had no gene match. DNA of the CDR3: TGCGCCAGCAGCTGGGACAGGGAGAAGTACGAGCAGTACTTC. It encodes CASSWDREKYEQYF.

With regard to this clone: At one of its ends the junction is not consistent with the germline gene, which may arise from a read error. The genes are TRBV5-5 and TRBJ2-4; D unclear. The CDR3 runs 14 residues. Germline CDR1 SGHKS, CDR2 YYEKEE (reference sequence). CDR3: CASSLHGAQNIQYF. CDR3 nucleotides: TGTGCCAGCAGCTTGCATGGAGCCCAAAACATTCAGTACTTC. Full variable domain (rest looked up from reference TRBV5-5 and TRBJ2-4): DAGVTQSPTHLIKTRGQQVTLRCSPISGHKSVSWYQQVLGQGPQFIFQYYEKEERGRGNFPDRFSARQFPNYSSELNVNALLLGDSALYLCASSLHGAQNIQYFGAGTRLSVL.

The chain is built from TRBV3-1 (or the pseudogene TRBV3-2) and TRBJ2-1; 11 bases match TRBD2. This CDR3 spans 14 amino acids. V shed 2 bases, J shed 10 bases, and the junction held 4 bases outside the gene matches. In germline, CDR1 is LGHDT, CDR2 YNNKEL (reference sequence). The CDR3 region has the DNA TGTGCCAGCAGCCAAACTAGCGGGGGCTTGGAGCAGTTCTTC. The encoded protein is CASSQTSGGLEQFF.

This chain joins TRBV7-3 and TRBJ2-1, with 9 bases aligning to TRBD2. This CDR3 has 14 amino acids. V trimming: 5 bases; J trimming: 2 bases; junction bases outside the gene matches: 1. Germline assignment: CDR1 SGHTA and CDR2 FQGTGA. The CDR3 bases are TGTGCCAGCAGCGCTAGCGGGACCTACAATGAGCAGTTCTTC. This gives the protein CASSASGTYNEQFF.

The V and J genes are TRBV18 and TRBJ1-4, with TRBD1 as a possible D gene (6 bases). Trimming pared 4 bases from V and 4 bases from J, leaving 25 bases between. CDR3 length equals 19 residues. CDR1 is KGHSH and CDR2 is LQKENI in the germline V gene. CDR3: CASSLATSRGAYVNEKLFF. In nucleotides, the CDR3 is TGTGCCAGCTCACTTGCCACCTCCCGGGGGGCGTATGTTAATGAAAAACTGTTTTTT.

V usage is TRBV7-9 and J usage is TRBJ2-7; D unresolved. CDR3 length: 14 residues. The germline V gene has CDR1 SEHNR and CDR2 FQNEAQ (reference sequence). V was cut by 0 bases and J by 3 bases, with 9 bases left in between. CDR3 region: CASSLAGSFYEQYF. CDR3 nucleotide sequence: TGTGCCAGCAGCTTAGCGGGTAGCTTCTACGAGCAGTACTTC.

The chain uses TRBV13 and TRBJ2-3; D gene unclear. Germline assignment: CDR1 PRHDT and CDR2 FYEKMQ (reference sequence). Trimming stripped 5 bases from V and 0 bases from J, with 9 bases between. This CDR3 contains 14 residues. CDR3 DNA sequence: TGTGCCAGCAGCCCCCGGTCGAGCACAGATACGCAGTATTTT. Its translation is CASSPRSSTDTQYF.

There are a few counts of this clone. The V and J genes are TRBV7-9 and TRBJ1-2; D may be TRBD1 (6 bases). V shed 4 bases and J shed 3 bases, with 12 bases lying between them. Germline V gene data show CDR1 as SEHNR and CDR2 as FQNEAQ (reference sequence). The CDR3 is made up of 14 amino acids. The CDR3 nucleotides read TGTGCCAGCAGCTCCAGGGGAGGGTACTATGGCTACACCTTC. Encoded protein: CASSSRGGYYGYTF.

J is TRBJ2-1 and V is TRBV4-3, with D perhaps matching TRBD2 (6 bases). CDR1 is LGHNA, CDR2 YSLEER, per germline. V lost 0 bases and J 4 bases, leaving 13 bases between the germline ends. The CDR3 length is 16 residues. For the CDR3, the DNA is TGCGCCAGCAGCCAAGAAAGGCGACTAGAATACAATGAGCAGTTCTTC. Protein sequence: CASSQERRLEYNEQFF.

The CDR3 region is CASSSDRGGLAEAFF. CDR3 nucleotides: TGTGCCAGCTCGTCTGACAGGGGAGGTTTGGCTGAAGCTTTCTTT. The V gene is TRBV18, the J gene TRBJ1-1; 8 bases match TRBD1. The CDR3 has 15 amino acids. Germline V gene lookup returns CDR1 KGHSH and CDR2 LQKENI. V shed 6 bases, J shed 6 bases, and the junction held 12 bases outside the gene matches. The full variable domain, its missing parts supplied by reference TRBV18 and TRBJ1-1, is NAGVMQNPRHLVRRRGQEARLRCSPMKGHSHVYWYRQLPEEGLKFMVYLQKENIIDESGMPKERFSAEFPKEGPSILRIQQVVRGDSAAYFCASSSDRGGLAEAFFGQGTRLTVV.

The chain is built from TRBV5-6 and TRBJ1-5; the D gene is possibly TRBD1 (5 bases). Trimming removed 4 bases at V and 7 bases at J, with 15 bases between. CDR1 and CDR2 (germline): SGHDT, YYEEEE. The CDR3 contains 14 residues. The CDR3 DNA reads TGTGCCAGCAGCCCGTCGGGGGGTCCACAGCCCCAGCATTTT. It is translated as CASSPSGGPQPQHF.

The CDR3 sequence is CASSLSPGADYGYTF. The CDR3 DNA reads TGTGCCAGCAGCTTAAGTCCAGGGGCGGACTATGGCTACACCTTC. This rearrangement joins TRBV11-2 to TRBJ1-2, with D maybe TRBD1 (6 bases). The CDR3 is made up of 15 amino acids. Germline CDR1 and CDR2: SGHAT and FQNNGV. V lost 2 bases, J lost 3 bases, and 13 bases lay in between.

CDR3 sequence (DNA): TGTGCCAGCAGCTTCCGGGGCTACAATGAGCAGTTCTTC. This translates into CASSFRGYNEQFF. The genes are TRBV5-6 and TRBJ2-1; a possible D gene is TRBD2 (5 bases). The CDR3 is made up of 13 amino acids. V was trimmed by 2 bases and J by 3 bases, leaving 6 bases between them. Germline V gene lookup returns CDR1 SGHDT and CDR2 YYEEEE.

This chain links TRBV5-1 with TRBJ2-5; 11 bases match TRBD2. The CDR3 runs 15 residues. CDR1 and CDR2 from the germline V gene are SGHRS and YFSETQ. Germline trimming cut 5 bases from V and 4 bases from J; bases unmatched to any gene: 7. CDR3: CASRASSGGAETQYF. The CDR3 DNA sequence: TGCGCCAGCAGGGCGAGTAGCGGGGGGGCAGAGACCCAGTACTTC.

This chain links TRBV18 with TRBJ2-3; TRBD2 aligns across 9 bases. With V trimmed by 4 bases and J by 2 bases, 10 bases remained unmatched. Germline CDR1 is KGHSH and CDR2 is LQKENI. The CDR3 is 17 amino acids. The CDR3 spells CASSLGLAGENTDTQYF. The CDR3 DNA reads as TGTGCCAGCTCACTGGGGTTAGCGGGAGAGAACACAGATACGCAGTATTTT. Drawing the rest from reference TRBV18 and TRBJ2-3, the complete variable domain is NAGVMQNPRHLVRRRGQEARLRCSPMKGHSHVYWYRQLPEEGLKFMVYLQKENIIDESGMPKERFSAEFPKEGPSILRIQQVVRGDSAAYFCASSLGLAGENTDTQYFGPGTRLTVL.

The chain recombines TRBV11-3 with TRBJ1-1, with D tentatively TRBD1 (5 bases). Germline assignment: CDR1 SGHNT and CDR2 YENEEA. The germline V and J ends were trimmed by 0 bases and 0 bases, with 8 bases remaining between them. This CDR3 has 15 residues. CDR3: CASSLDAGLNTEAFF. CDR3 sequence (DNA): TGTGCCAGCAGCTTAGATGCAGGGTTGAACACTGAAGCTTTCTTT.

In DNA, the CDR3 is TGTGCCAGTAGTGTTTCTTGGCGGGGGGCCTACGAGCAGTACTTC. The encoded protein is CASSVSWRGAYEQYF. V and J are TRBV19 and TRBJ2-7; 8 positions agree with TRBD2. With 5 bases clipped from V and 2 bases from J, the junction kept 8 bases outside the gene matches. Germline V gives CDR1 LNHDA, CDR2 SQIVND (reference sequence). The CDR3 is made up of 15 amino acids. Drawing the rest from reference TRBV19 and TRBJ2-7, the complete variable domain is DGGITQSPKYLFRKEGQNVTLSCEQNLNHDAMYWYRQDPGQGLRLIYYSQIVNDFQKGDIAEGYSVSREKKESFPLTVTSAQKNPTAFYLCASSVSWRGAYEQYFGPGTRLTVT.

The DNA for the CDR3 is TGCGCCAGCAGCCAAGCACCAGGGCCCAAGGAGACCCAGTACTTC. Protein: CASSQAPGPKETQYF. V gene TRBV4-1 combines with J gene TRBJ2-5, with D possibly being TRBD1 (5 bases). This CDR3 comprises 15 residues. V was pared by 1 base and J by 5 bases, with 14 bases between. The V gene's germline CDR1 is MGHRA and CDR2 YSYEKL.

This sequence joins TRBV18 and TRBJ2-1, with D perhaps matching TRBD2 (7 bases). The length of the CDR3 is 15 residues. Trimming removed 3 bases from V and 4 bases from J, with 13 bases in between. Germline assignment: CDR1 KGHSH and CDR2 LQKENI. The CDR3 reads CASSPLGGPYNEQFF. CDR3 coding DNA: TGTGCCAGCTCACCCCTCGGGGGGCCTTACAATGAGCAGTTCTTC.

The chain has TRBV28 and TRBJ1-2, with 9 bases aligning to TRBD1. Germline values: CDR1 MDHEN, CDR2 SYDVKM. V gave up 5 bases and J gave up 3 bases; unmatched junction bases: 16. The CDR3 loop spans 18 amino acids. For the CDR3, the DNA is TGTGCCAGCAGTGTAGGGGACAGGGCTAAGCGATCCTACTATGGCTACACCTTC. This codes for CASSVGDRAKRSYYGYTF.

The rearrangement joins TRBV3-1 (or the pseudogene TRBV3-2) to TRBJ2-1; 10 nucleotides agree with TRBD2. The V gene end was trimmed by 4 bases and the J gene end by 4 bases; junction bases not matched to a gene: 4. The CDR3 consists of 15 residues. Germline values: CDR1 LGHDT, CDR2 YNNKEL (reference sequence). The CDR3 region is CASSPRTSGYNEQFF. The CDR3 DNA is TGTGCCAGCAGCCCTAGGACTAGCGGATACAATGAGCAGTTCTTC.

The chain couples TRBV2 to TRBJ2-5; the D gene is possibly TRBD2 (6 bases). V was pared by 9 bases and J by 1 base, with 15 bases between. There are 14 residues in the CDR3. Germline CDR1 SNHLY, CDR2 FYNNEI. CDR3 in DNA: TGTGCCAGTAGCAGGCGGGGACTCCAAGAGACCCAGTACTTC. Its translation is CASSRRGLQETQYF.